Sequencing of this T cell receptor beta chain was carried out in a study of blood T cell repertoires in COVID-19. What the recovered Cohort 3 donors had was two negative PCRs, clearance, or symptom resolution. Method: immunoSEQ multiplex PCR; TCRdb's copy keeps in-frame clones and lacks some. Of nearly 400,000 clones in the sample, just under 90% are singletons; the top ten hold 1.5% to 2%. The TCR originated in a woman younger than 45 who had recovered from COVID-19. Sequenced: PBMCs or T cells enriched from blood (not recorded which).

The CDR3 DNA is TGTGCCAGCTCAGCCGAGGTGGTAGCTGTCGGGGGTGAGCAGTTCTTC. Its protein is CASSAEVVAVGGEQFF. The V call is TRBV18, the J call TRBJ2-1; the D gene is possibly TRBD2 (6 bases). This CDR3 contains 16 residues. V lost 5 bases to trimming and J lost 9 bases, with 23 bases between them. The germline gives CDR1 KGHSH, CDR2 LQKENI. Combining the CDR3 with reference TRBV18 and TRBJ2-1 gives the whole variable domain NAGVMQNPRHLVRRRGQEARLRCSPMKGHSHVYWYRQLPEEGLKFMVYLQKENIIDESGMPKERFSAEFPKEGPSILRIQQVVRGDSAAYFCASSAEVVAVGGEQFFGPGTRLTVL.